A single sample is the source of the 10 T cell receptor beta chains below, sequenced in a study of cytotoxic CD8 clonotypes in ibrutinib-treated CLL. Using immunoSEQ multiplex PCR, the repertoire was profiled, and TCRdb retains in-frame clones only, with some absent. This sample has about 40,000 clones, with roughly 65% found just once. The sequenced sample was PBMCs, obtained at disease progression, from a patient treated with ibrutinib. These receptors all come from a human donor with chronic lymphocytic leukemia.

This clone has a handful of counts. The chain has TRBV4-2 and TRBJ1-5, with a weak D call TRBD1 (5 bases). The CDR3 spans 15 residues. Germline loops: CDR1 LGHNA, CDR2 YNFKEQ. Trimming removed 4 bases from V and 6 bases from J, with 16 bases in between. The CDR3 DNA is TGTGCCAGCAGCCCCGCGGCAAGGGGTTCTCAGCCCCAGCATTTT. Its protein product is CASSPAARGSQPQHF.

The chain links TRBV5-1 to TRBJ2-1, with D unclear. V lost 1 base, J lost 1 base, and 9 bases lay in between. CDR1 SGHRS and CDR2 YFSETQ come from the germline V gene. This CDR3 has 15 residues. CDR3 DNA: TGCGCCAGCAGCTTGTGGGCAGGTTCCTACAATGAGCAGTTCTTC. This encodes CASSLWAGSYNEQFF. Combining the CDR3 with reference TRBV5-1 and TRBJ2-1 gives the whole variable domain KAGVTQTPRYLIKTRGQQVTLSCSPISGHRSVSWYQQTPGQGLQFLFEYFSETQRNKGNFPGRFSGRQFSNSRSEMNVSTLELGDSALYLCASSLWAGSYNEQFFGPGTRLTVL.

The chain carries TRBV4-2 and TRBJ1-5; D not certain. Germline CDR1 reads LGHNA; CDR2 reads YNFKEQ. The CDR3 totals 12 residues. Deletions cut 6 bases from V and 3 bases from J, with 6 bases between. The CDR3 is CASSRDNQPQHF. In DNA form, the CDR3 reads TGTGCCAGCAGTCGGGACAATCAGCCCCAGCATTTT.

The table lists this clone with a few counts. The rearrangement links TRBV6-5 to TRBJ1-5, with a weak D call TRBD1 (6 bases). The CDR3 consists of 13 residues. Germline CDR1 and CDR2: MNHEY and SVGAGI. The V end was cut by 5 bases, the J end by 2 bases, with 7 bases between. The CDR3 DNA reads TGTGCCAGCAGTCGACAGGGCAATCAGCCCCAGCATTTT. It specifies CASSRQGNQPQHF.

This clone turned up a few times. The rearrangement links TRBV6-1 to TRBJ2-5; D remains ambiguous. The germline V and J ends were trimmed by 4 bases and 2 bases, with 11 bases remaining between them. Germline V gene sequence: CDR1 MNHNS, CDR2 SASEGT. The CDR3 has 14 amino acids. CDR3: CASSVSTSQETQYF. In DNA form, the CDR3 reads TGTGCCAGCAGTGTTTCGACAAGTCAAGAGACCCAGTACTTC.

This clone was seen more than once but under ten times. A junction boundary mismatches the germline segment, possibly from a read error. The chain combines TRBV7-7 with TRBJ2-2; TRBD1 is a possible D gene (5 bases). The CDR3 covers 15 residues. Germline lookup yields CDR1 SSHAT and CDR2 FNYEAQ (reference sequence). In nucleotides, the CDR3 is TGTGCTAGCAGCTTAGGGGCGGCAGGCACCGGGGAGCTGTTTTTT. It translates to CASSLGAAGTGELFF. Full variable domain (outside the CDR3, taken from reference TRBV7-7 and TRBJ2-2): GAGVSQSPRYKVTKRGQDVTLRCDPISSHATLYWYQQALGQGPEFLTYFNYEAQPDKSGLPSDRFSAERPEGSISTLTIQRTEQRDSAMYRCASSLGAAGTGELFFGEGSRLTVL.

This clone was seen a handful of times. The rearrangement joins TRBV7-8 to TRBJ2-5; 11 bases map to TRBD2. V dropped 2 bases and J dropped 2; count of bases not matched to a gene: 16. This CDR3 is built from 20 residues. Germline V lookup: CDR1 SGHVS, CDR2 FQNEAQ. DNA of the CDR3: TGTGCCAGCAGCTTATTTCGAGGGCTAGCGGGAGGTCGGTCGCAAGAGACCCAGTACTTC. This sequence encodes CASSLFRGLAGGRSQETQYF.

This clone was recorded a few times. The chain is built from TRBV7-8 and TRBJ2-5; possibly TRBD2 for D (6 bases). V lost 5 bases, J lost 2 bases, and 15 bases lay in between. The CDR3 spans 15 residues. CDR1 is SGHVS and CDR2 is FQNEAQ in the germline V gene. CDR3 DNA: TGTGCCAGCAGCCTAGGAGGGCTAGCACAAGAGACCCAGTACTTC. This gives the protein CASSLGGLAQETQYF.

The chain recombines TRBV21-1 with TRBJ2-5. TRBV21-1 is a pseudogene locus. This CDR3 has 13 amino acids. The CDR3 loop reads CASSKLSRETQYF. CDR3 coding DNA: TGTGCCAGCAGCAAATTAAGCAGAGAGACCCAGTACTTC.

The CDR3 region has the DNA TGTGCCAGCAGTCGGACTAGCGGCACAGATACGCAGTATTTT. Its translation: CASSRTSGTDTQYF. The chain has TRBV7-2 and TRBJ2-3, with 9 bases fitting TRBD2. Unmatched junction bases numbered 2, after V lost 6 bases and J lost 1 base. In germline, CDR1 is SGHTA, CDR2 FQGNSA. There are 14 residues in the CDR3.